This T cell receptor (beta chain) was sequenced in a study of PD-L1 blockade in urothelial cancer. For the study at large: The study started patients on atezolizumab at some point between 2013 and 2014, giving 1,200 mg intravenously every 3 weeks. The patients had undergone anywhere from 0 to 3 prior chemotherapy regimens.

TCRdb keeps only in-frame clones here, not all; method: immunoSEQ multiplex PCR. This table has 43,000 or so clones, 65% to 85% appearing once. Time point defined: pretreatment peripheral blood. The table lists this clone with a few counts. V was pared by 6 bases and J by 1 base, with 1 base of the junction left unmatched. Germline V CDR1 and CDR2: MDHEN, SYDVKM. The CDR3 has 16 residues. The chain joins TRBV28 to TRBJ2-1, with 15 bases fitting TRBD2. This TCR came from a man in his fifties or sixties with urothelial cancer. The specimen was PBMCs, collected around atezolizumab (anti-PD-L1) treatment. The CDR3 DNA is TGTGCCAGCAGGGGACTAGCGGGGGGTTCCTACAATGAGCAGTTCTTC. It codes for CASRGLAGGSYNEQFF. Combining the CDR3 with reference TRBV28 and TRBJ2-1 gives the whole variable domain DVKVTQSSRYLVKRTGEKVFLECVQDMDHENMFWYRQDPGLGLRLIYFSYDVKMKEKGDIPEGYSVSREKKERFSLILESASTNQTSMYLCASRGLAGGSYNEQFFGPGTRLTVL.